Reported below is one T cell receptor (beta chain). Trimming cost V 2 bases and J 11 bases; bases outside gene matches: 7. This CDR3 is built from 14 residues. Germline assignment: CDR1 MNHGY and CDR2 SAAAGT. Here immunoSEQ multiplex PCR was the method, and the copy in TCRdb shows in-frame clones only, minus some. Among 25,000 to 30,000 clones, 75% were seen once, and the ten largest hold approximately 6.6%. Treatment in this sample: preoperative locoregional IRX-2 cytokine immunotherapy. Patients received preoperative, locoregional IRX-2 cytokine immunotherapy in a phase Ib study. These data belong to a study of preoperative IRX-2 immunotherapy in early breast cancer.

The rearrangement uses TRBV6-8 and TRBJ1-1; 11 nucleotides agree with TRBD1. This TCR derives from a human donor with breast cancer. The sample consisted of lymph node tissue, taken after IRX-2 immunotherapy. The CDR3 region is CASSYLGQGAEAFF. In nucleotides, the CDR3 is TGTGCCAGCAGTTACCTTGGACAGGGGGCGGAGGCTTTCTTT.